The entry below gives a single TCR beta chain sequence along with its context. The data stem from a study of blood T cell repertoires in COVID-19. Turning to the study itself: T cells, B-cell-depleted T cells, or PBMCs supplied cDNA or gDNA.

From germline, CDR1 is SGHRS and CDR2 YFSETQ. The CDR3 extends over 14 amino acids. With 5 bases clipped from V and 2 bases from J, the junction kept 5 bases outside the gene matches. Under the authors' procedure: Amplification of reference gene primers provided the estimated nucleated cell counts. Method: immunoSEQ multiplex PCR; TCRdb's copy keeps in-frame clones and lacks some. The DNA gave D and trimming, while V, J and clone size come from that table. Seen here are fewer than 350,000 clones, approximately 91% observed once, and the top ten hold 2% to 2.5%. Cohort placement rested on clinical history that participants reported themselves.

The specimen was PBMCs or T cells enriched from blood (not recorded which). This receptor was identified in a woman aged 40 to 50 with acute COVID-19. The chain employs TRBV5-1 and TRBJ2-5, with 8 bases lining up with TRBD1. The DNA for the CDR3 is TGCGCCAGCAGAAGACAGGGGTTTCAAGAGACCCAGTACTTC. It yields the protein CASRRQGFQETQYF.